Reported below is one T cell receptor (beta chain). Which antigen it targets is not known. The input lacks base qualities; no much larger clone sits a single base away. The germline V gene encodes CDR1 SGHTA and CDR2 FQGNSA. CDR3 length: 17 amino acids, cysteine to phenylalanine. CDR3 DNA only is kept here, 51 bases in frame from base 1. Here V drops 5 bases and J drops 0 bases, and the junction holds 10 bases not matched to any gene. These data belong to a study of cytomegalovirus exposure and HLA in healthy donors (TCRdb year 2017). Describing the broader study: An earlier analysis of 587 of the donors reported about 300 Gb of sequence data and approximately 120 million unique TCR beta sequences obtained from around 170 million T cells. An early release that covered fewer than 800 HLA-typed donors contained approximately 300 gigabases of sequencing data and around 80 million unique TCR sequences. Among the roughly 380 genotyped donors, 75% to 90% belonged to the genetic ancestry cluster associated with self-reported Caucasian donors. The aim of the study was to test whether cataloging public T cell receptors could identify signatures of past pathogen exposure. The study profiled the T cell repertoires of hundreds of subjects by immunosequencing and related them to cytomegalovirus serostatus. In addition to the first cohort of about 650 subjects, a separate validation cohort of 100 to 150 different subjects was used. To predict cytomegalovirus infection status, the study combined high-throughput TCR immunosequencing, statistical association of individual TCRs with disease status, and machine learning. To study patterns of TCR occurrence, a later analysis re-analyzed previously published TCR beta repertoires from 700 or so donors and added high-resolution HLA genotyping. Rather than drawing on any new phenotypic data, the later analysis identified candidate immune exposures from TCR beta sequences and the way those sequences occurred across donors. An earlier analysis of 587 of the donors used high-throughput TCR beta sequencing to judge whether each TCR beta V gene segment behaved as functional or pseudogenic. Donor age, sex, ethnicity and CMV serostatus were compiled together with the repertoire data. Genome-wide SNP genotypes for about 55% of the roughly 670 donors were used in a later genetic analysis, which treated that subset as a discovery cohort. Every discovery cohort repertoire had been produced on one sequencing platform. Both class I and class II loci were covered by HLA typing, at four-digit resolution. Typing coverage differed by locus: A, B, C, DRB1 and DQB1 were typed in about 629-640 donors, DQA1 in roughly 500, DPA1 in approximately 610, and DPB1 in 450 to 480. Several DR-DQ haplotypes were handled as single units for association and clustering because linkage in the cohort was strong. Across some 400 genotyped donors of the cohort, an average of about 240,000 unique TCR beta nucleotide sequences per donor were sequenced, and roughly 20% of those sequences were non-productive.

General findings and caveats noted by the study authors: It was suggested by the authors that the approach could potentially be generalized to other disease states and immunological phenotypes. The classifier was reported to diagnose cytomegalovirus status with high specificity and sensitivity in both the original and validation cohorts. Only TCR beta chains were sequenced in this cohort, and the absence of alpha or paired-chain data limited detectable features. The earlier analysis of around 600 of the donors excluded approximately 17 rarely observed V segments, including chromosome 9 orphons, because counts were too low. Roughly uniform sequencing depth across donors was assumed in presence/absence analyses, although this assumption may not hold. Some IMGT-functional V segments, including TRBV6-2 and TRBV6-3, could not be told apart with the 87-base-pair reads, so those segments were excluded. A group of highly shared sequence variants was considered likely to be a technical artifact of the sequencing pipeline. A total of 150 or so TCR beta chains were listed by the study as associated with cytomegalovirus. According to a later analysis, TCR association rates differed among HLA loci, with DRB1 alleles showing the most associated TCRs and HLA-C alleles showing the fewest. Several of the top co-occurrence clusters appeared to be linked to parvovirus B19, influenza, CMV and Epstein-Barr virus, according to a later analysis. Correlated functional status among segregating V segments might be attributable to linkage disequilibrium, but an unknown experimental factor could not be ruled out. At a false discovery rate of 0.05, a later analysis linked 15,000 to 20,000 TCR beta sequences to specific HLA alleles. V-gene and J-gene trimming of TCR beta chains was associated with a missense DCLRE1C variant in a later genetic analysis, and the association was replicated in an independent cohort. Most CMV-associated TCR beta chains appeared to be HLA-restricted in a later analysis, and the HLA associations seemed to be driven largely by CMV exposure. A further reported finding was that TCR beta sequences accurately predicted the HLA-A and HLA-B alleles for most subjects in the first cohort. In vitro tests confirmed that three of the cytomegalovirus-associated TCR beta chains recognize cytomegalovirus antigens. Because some donors lacked HLA typing at each locus, the association tests relied only on the typed subset. Most TCR sequences were observed very rarely across donors, whereas some public TCRs were present in many individuals. The only immune exposure information available for the cohort was CMV serostatus. According to a later genetic analysis, donors in an Asian-associated ancestry cluster had fewer N-insertions in productive TCRs than the roughly 670-donor mean. In a later analysis, HLA-associated TCR beta chains were found to be more clonally expanded and to have lower generation probabilities than equally common non-associated chains. In an earlier analysis of fewer than 700 of the donors, most TCR beta V segments appeared in productive rearrangements about 87% or about 30% of the time, broadly matching IMGT annotations. Strong co-occurrence of HLA alleles, especially DR and DQ, made assigning TCR associations to individual alleles difficult.

The cohort comprised under 700 healthy bone marrow donors. Cohort members were all nominally healthy when sampled, although unrecorded immune exposures were likely present. The donor tested CMV seropositive and was one of the 289 seropositive cohort members. Every donor gave a peripheral blood sample, and the peripheral blood mononuclear cells from that sample were used for TCR beta sequencing. Genomic DNA was extracted from the blood cell samples with the Qiagen DNeasy Blood Extraction Kit. Libraries were made using the immunoSEQ multiplex PCR assay. For the multiplex PCR, a mixture combining 60 forward primers for TCR Vbeta segments and 13 reverse primers for TCR Jbeta segments was used. The CDR3 region of rearranged TCR beta genes was amplified from genomic DNA with a multiplex PCR assay. The Illumina HiSeq System was used to sequence the amplified TCR beta libraries as 87-base-pair reads. Per the source publication's procedure: In a later analysis, about 80 million unique TCR beta chains were counted across the approximately 670 repertoires, and about 9.9 million of these chains were shared by at least two donors. To remove PCR and sequencing errors, raw reads were error-corrected and collapsed into unique sequences using a nearest-neighbor algorithm that merged closely related sequences. Alignment of CDR3 sequences to IMGT reference sequences was used to assign V, D and J gene segments. For a sequence to be retained, at least a six-nucleotide match to both a V gene segment and a J gene segment was required. A rearrangement counted as productive if the CDR3 had no stop codons and remained in frame with V and J, and every other rearrangement counted as non-productive. CDR3 was defined by IMGT convention, running from the second conserved V-encoded cysteine to the conserved J-encoded phenylalanine. Sequences without an unambiguous match to a single V gene segment were excluded from the earlier analysis of a few hundred of the donors. An earlier analysis of several hundred of the donors called V segments functional above 56.7% productive rearrangements and segregating when the between-donor standard deviation exceeded 5%. A statistical classification framework was built to diagnose cytomegalovirus status from the catalog of TCR beta chain sequences. In a later analysis, TCR nucleotide sequences were compared against IMGT/GENE-DB human TR gene sequences so that V and J genes could be assigned. A later analysis assigned CDR3 sequences and most-parsimonious VDJ recombination scenarios with the TCRdist pipeline. In a later analysis, each TCR beta chain was defined by its CDR3 amino acid sequence together with its V-gene family, and reads without a unique V-gene family were excluded. As a way to deal with suspected cross-contamination and a sequencing artifact, a later analysis dropped hundreds of nucleotide sequences that were highly shared and had low generation probability. For each public chain, a later analysis derived a clonal expansion index from normalized ranks of inferred template counts within each repertoire. Generation probabilities in a later analysis came from a VDJ recombination model fitted to out-of-frame rearrangements, and those results were checked against IGoR. A later analysis scored TCR-TCR, TCR-HLA and TCR-CMV co-occurrence with hypergeometric tests, applying a repertoire-size bias correction to TCR pairs. A later analysis estimated false discovery rates by permuting HLA or CMV assignments 20 times. In a later analysis, co-occurring TCRs were grouped using DBSCAN, with TCRdist sequence similarity added in when clustering inside HLA-allele-positive subsets. Repertoires with fewer than 30,000 or more than 120,000 public chains, plus five repertoires with anomalous nucleotide sharing, were excluded from co-occurrence clustering. What TCRdb holds here is the immuneACCESS table cut down to in-frame rearrangements. Part of the clones is not present; checked against another copy, under half of the missing clones reflect an unresolved V gene, and the others are unexplained. The V and J calls and clone size are taken from that table; D and trimming were inferred from the DNA. A total of about 96,000 clones appear in this sample, around 74% of them only once. 14% of the sample goes to the ten largest clones.

The receptor comes from a woman in her 70s in good health and CMV-seropositive. The chain was built from TRBV7-2 and TRBJ2-1; TRBD2 agrees with 7 junctional bases. Sequencing input: PBMCs. The DNA reads TGTGCCAGCAGCCCACGGGTGGGGGGGAGCTCCTACAATGAGCAGTTCTTC. Its protein product is CASSPRVGGSSYNEQFF.